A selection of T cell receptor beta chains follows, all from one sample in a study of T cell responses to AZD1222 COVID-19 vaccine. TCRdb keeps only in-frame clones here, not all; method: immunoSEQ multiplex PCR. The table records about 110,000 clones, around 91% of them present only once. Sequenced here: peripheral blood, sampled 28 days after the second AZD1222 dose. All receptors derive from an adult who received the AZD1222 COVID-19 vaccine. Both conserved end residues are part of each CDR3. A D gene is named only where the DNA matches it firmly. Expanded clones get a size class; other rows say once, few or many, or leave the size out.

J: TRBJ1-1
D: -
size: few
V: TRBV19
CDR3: CSKMNTEAFF
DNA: TGTTCTAAAATGAACACTGAAGCTTTCTTT

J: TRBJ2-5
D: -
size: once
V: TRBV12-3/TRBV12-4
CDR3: CASSFSETQYF
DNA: TGTGCCAGCAGTTTTTCAGAGACCCAGTACTTC

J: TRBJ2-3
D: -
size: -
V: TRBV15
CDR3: CATSDLRADTQYF
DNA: TGTGCCACCAGCGACCTTAGGGCAGATACGCAGTATTTT

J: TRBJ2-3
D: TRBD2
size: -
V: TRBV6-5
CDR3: CASSYSPSGGENTQYF
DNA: TGTGCCAGCAGTTACTCGCCGAGCGGGGGGGAAAATACGCAGTATTTT

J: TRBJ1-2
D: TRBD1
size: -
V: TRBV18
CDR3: CASSPTGENWTF
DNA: TGTGCCAGCTCGCCCACAGGGGAGAACTGGACCTTC

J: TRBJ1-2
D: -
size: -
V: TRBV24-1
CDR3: CATSPSSLGWGYTF
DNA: TGTGCCACCAGCCCTTCGAGTTTAGGGTGGGGCTACACCTTC

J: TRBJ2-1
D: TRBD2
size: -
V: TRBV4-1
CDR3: CASSQEFLRLAGDYNEQFF
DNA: TGCGCCAGCAGCCAAGAATTTCTCCGACTAGCGGGGGATTACAATGAGCAGTTCTTC

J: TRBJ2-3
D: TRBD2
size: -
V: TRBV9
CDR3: CASSTRGMLAGPTDTQYF
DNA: TGTGCCAGCAGCACCCGGGGAATGCTAGCGGGTCCCACAGATACGCAGTATTTT

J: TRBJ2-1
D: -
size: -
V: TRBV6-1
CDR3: CASSENGNEQFF
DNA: TGTGCCAGCAGTGAAAACGGGAATGAGCAGTTCTTC

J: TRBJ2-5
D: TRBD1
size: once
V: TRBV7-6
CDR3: CASSPGTAEETQYF
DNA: TGTGCCAGCAGCCCAGGGACAGCCGAAGAGACCCAGTACTTC

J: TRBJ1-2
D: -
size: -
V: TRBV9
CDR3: CASSVDEDTF
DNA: TGTGCCAGCAGCGTCGACGAGGACACCTTC

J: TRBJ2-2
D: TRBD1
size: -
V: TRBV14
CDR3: CASSQEDRGPTGELFF
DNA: TGTGCCAGCAGCCAGGAGGACAGGGGGCCCACCGGGGAGCTGTTTTTT

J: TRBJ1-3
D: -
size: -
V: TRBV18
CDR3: CASSPQAGRAGNTIYF
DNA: TGTGCCAGCTCACCTCAGGCAGGTCGGGCTGGAAACACCATATATTTT

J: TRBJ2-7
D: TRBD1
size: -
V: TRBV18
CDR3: CASSLGTGPSYEQYF
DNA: TGTGCCAGCTCCCTCGGGACAGGGCCTTCCTACGAGCAGTACTTC

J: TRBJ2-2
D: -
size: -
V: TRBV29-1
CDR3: CSAERYTETNTGELFF
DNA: TGCAGCGCGGAACGTTACACAGAGACGAACACCGGGGAGCTGTTTTTT

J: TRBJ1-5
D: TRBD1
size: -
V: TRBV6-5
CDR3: CASSYGTAPPPQHF
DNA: TGTGCCAGCAGTTACGGGACAGCACCTCCGCCCCAGCATTTT

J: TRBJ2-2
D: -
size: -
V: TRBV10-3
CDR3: CATNMNGNTGELFF
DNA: TGTGCCACCAATATGAACGGGAACACCGGGGAGCTGTTTTTT

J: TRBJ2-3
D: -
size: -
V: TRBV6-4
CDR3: CASREADTQYF
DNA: TGTGCCAGCAGAGAGGCCGATACGCAGTATTTT

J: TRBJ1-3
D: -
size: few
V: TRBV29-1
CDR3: CSVGAASGNTIYF
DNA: TGCAGCGTTGGGGCAGCTTCAGGAAACACCATATATTTT

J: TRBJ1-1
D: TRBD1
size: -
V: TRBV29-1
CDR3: CSARDSLGGFF
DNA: TGCAGCGCCCGGGACAGCTTGGGGGGTTTCTTT

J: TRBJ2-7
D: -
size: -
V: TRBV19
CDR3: CASSIGGQAYEQYF
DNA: TGTGCCAGTAGTATTGGAGGCCAGGCCTACGAGCAGTACTTC

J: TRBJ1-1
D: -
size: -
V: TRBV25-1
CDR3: CASSGPATAEAFF
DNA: TGTGCCAGCAGTGGCCCCGCGACAGCTGAAGCTTTCTTT

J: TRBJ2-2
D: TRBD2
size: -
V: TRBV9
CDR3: CASSVGPAGGGSDTGELFF
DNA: TGTGCCAGCAGCGTAGGTCCAGCGGGGGGAGGGAGTGACACCGGGGAGCTGTTTTTT

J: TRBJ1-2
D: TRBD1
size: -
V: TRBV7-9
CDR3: CASSLASWLGQGDYGYTF
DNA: TGTGCCAGCAGCTTAGCGAGTTGGTTAGGACAGGGTGACTATGGCTACACCTTC

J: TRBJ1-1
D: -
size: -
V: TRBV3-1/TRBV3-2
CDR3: CASWGGTEAFF
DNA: TGTGCCAGTTGGGGAGGGACTGAAGCTTTCTTT

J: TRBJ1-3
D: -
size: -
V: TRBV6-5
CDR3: CASSYSGISGNTIYF
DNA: TGTGCCAGCAGTTACTCGGGGATCTCTGGAAACACCATATATTTT

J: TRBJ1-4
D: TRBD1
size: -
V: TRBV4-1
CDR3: CASSQRQGTTNEKLFF
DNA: TGCGCCAGCAGCCAAAGACAGGGGACAACTAATGAAAAACTGTTTTTT

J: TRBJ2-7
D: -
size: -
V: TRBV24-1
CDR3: CATSDDSRGYEQYF
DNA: TGTGCCACCAGTGATGATTCTCGGGGCTACGAGCAGTACTTC

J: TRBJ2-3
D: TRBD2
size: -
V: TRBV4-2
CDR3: CASSAPGGGAVPDTQYF
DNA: TGTGCCAGCAGCGCCCCCGGCGGGGGGGCGGTCCCAGATACGCAGTATTTT

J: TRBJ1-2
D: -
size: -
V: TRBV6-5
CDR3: CASSRTGASNYGYTF
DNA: TGTGCCAGCAGCCGAACAGGCGCCTCTAACTATGGCTACACCTTC

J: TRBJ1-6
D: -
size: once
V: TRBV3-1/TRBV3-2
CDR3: CASSQGSSGRYNSPLHF
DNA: TGTGCCAGCAGCCAAGGCAGTTCGGGACGGTATAATTCACCCCTCCACTTT

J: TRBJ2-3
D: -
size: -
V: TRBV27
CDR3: CASSQSFRFADTQYF
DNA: TGTGCCAGCAGTCAGTCATTCAGGTTTGCAGATACGCAGTATTTT

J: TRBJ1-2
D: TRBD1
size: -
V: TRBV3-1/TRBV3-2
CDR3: CASSLTTQGPLSYGYTF
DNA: TGTGCCAGCAGCCTCACCACACAGGGGCCTCTCTCTTATGGCTACACCTTC

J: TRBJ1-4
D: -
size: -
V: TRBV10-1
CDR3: CASSPPGPGNEKLFF
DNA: TGCGCCAGCAGTCCCCCAGGGCCGGGAAATGAAAAACTGTTTTTT

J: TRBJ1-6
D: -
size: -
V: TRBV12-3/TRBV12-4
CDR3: CASRTEVSPLHF
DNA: TGTGCCAGCCGGACTGAAGTTTCACCCCTCCACTTT

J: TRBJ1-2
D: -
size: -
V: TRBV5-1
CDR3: CASGLGSGGYGYTF
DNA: TGCGCCAGCGGTTTAGGGAGTGGGGGATATGGCTACACCTTC

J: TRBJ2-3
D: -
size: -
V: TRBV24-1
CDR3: CATSGTTDTQYF
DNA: TGTGCCACCAGTGGCACCACAGATACGCAGTATTTT

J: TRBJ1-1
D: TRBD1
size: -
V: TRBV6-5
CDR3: CASSETGDTEAFF
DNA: TGTGCCAGCAGCGAGACAGGGGACACTGAAGCTTTCTTT

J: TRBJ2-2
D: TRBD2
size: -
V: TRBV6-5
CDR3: CATRLAGNTGELFF
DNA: TGTGCCACCAGACTAGCGGGAAACACCGGGGAGCTGTTTTTT

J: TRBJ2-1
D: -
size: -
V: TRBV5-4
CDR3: CASSSPLVSYNEQFF
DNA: TGTGCCAGCAGCTCTCCACTAGTATCCTACAATGAGCAGTTCTTC

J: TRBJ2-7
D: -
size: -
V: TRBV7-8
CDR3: CASSLVGENEQYF
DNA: TGTGCCAGCAGCTTAGTTGGCGAGAACGAGCAGTACTTC

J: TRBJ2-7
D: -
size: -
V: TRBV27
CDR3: CASSLRSYEQYF
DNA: TGTGCCAGCAGTTTACGGTCCTACGAGCAGTACTTC

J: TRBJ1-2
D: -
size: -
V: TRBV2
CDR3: CASSRQTYNYGYTF
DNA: TGTGCCAGCAGTAGACAGACCTATAACTATGGCTACACCTTC

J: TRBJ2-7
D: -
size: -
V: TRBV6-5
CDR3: CASRASRTAYEQYF
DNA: TGTGCCAGCAGGGCTAGCAGAACAGCCTACGAGCAGTACTTC

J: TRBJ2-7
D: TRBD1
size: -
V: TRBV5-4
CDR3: CASSGGQGAYEQYF
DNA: TGTGCCAGCAGCGGCGGACAGGGGGCTTACGAGCAGTACTTC

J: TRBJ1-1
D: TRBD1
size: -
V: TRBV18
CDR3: CASSQRQGVGTEAFF
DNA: TGTGCCAGCTCACAAAGACAGGGGGTGGGTACTGAAGCTTTCTTT

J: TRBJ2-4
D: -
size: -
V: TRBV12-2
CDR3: CASRNPPRTSGVAKNIQYF
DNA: TGTGCAAGTCGCAACCCACCGAGGACTAGCGGTGTAGCCAAAAACATTCAGTACTTC

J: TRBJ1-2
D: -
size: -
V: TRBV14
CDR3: CASSQGQGYGYTF
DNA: TGTGCCAGCAGCCAAGGGCAGGGGTATGGCTACACCTTC

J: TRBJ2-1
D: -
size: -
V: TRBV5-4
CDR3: CASSQGLNDNEQFF
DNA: TGTGCCAGCAGCCAAGGCCTGAATGACAATGAGCAGTTCTTC

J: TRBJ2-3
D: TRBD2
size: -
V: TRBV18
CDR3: CASSKRGETDTQYF
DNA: TGTGCCAGCTCAAAGCGGGGGGAAACAGATACGCAGTATTTT

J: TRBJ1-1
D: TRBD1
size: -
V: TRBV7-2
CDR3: CASTDRGRLNTEAFF
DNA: TGTGCCAGCACCGACAGGGGGCGCTTGAACACTGAAGCTTTCTTT

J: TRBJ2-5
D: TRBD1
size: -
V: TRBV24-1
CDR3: CATSDSQDRGETQYF
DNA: TGTGCCACCAGTGATTCCCAGGACAGGGGTGAGACCCAGTACTTC

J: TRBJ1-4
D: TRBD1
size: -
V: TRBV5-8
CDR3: CASRWTGNEKLFF
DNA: TGTGCCAGCAGATGGACAGGCAATGAAAAACTGTTTTTT

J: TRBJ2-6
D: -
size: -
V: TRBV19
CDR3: CASSTGQAYSGANVLTF
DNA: TGTGCCAGTAGTACGGGGCAGGCCTACTCTGGGGCCAACGTCCTGACTTTC

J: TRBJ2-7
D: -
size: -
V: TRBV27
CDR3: CASQPGGATYEQYF
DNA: TGTGCCAGCCAGCCGGGCGGGGCAACCTACGAGCAGTACTTC

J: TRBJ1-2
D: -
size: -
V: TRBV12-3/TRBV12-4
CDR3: CASTPAGWYGYTF
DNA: TGTGCCAGCACCCCGGCAGGGTGGTATGGCTACACCTTC

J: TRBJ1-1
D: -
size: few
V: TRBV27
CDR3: CASSFGQAPSEAFF
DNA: TGTGCCAGCAGTTTCGGCCAGGCGCCGTCTGAAGCTTTCTTT

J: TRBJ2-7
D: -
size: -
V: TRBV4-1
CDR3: CASSQERTNYEQYF
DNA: TGCGCCAGCAGCCAAGAGAGGACCAACTACGAGCAGTACTTC